These 16 T cell receptor beta chains were sequenced from one sample in a study of a mutant IDH1 vaccine in newly diagnosed glioma. Profiling relied on immunoSEQ multiplex PCR, and the TCRdb table lists in-frame clones only, not all of them. The data contain tens of thousands of clones, over 60% of them singletons. Time point in this sample: baseline, week 1 (first vaccination visit). The sample's treatment: pre-vaccination baseline after standard-of-care therapy. Sequences were derived from PBMCs, sampled from a glioma patient treated with radiotherapy, temozolomide or both. The receptors shown here come from a woman aged 40 to 50 with glioma.

This clone came up once. V and J are TRBV6-1 and TRBJ1-2; 7 bases agree with TRBD1. This CDR3 region has 14 residues. The germline V gene encodes CDR1 MNHNS and CDR2 SASEGT. With 4 bases clipped from V and 2 bases from J, the junction kept 4 bases outside the gene matches. Here the CDR3 DNA reads TGTGCCAGCAGTGGGGGGACAGACAACTATGGCTACACCTTC. Protein sequence: CASSGGTDNYGYTF.

The chain joins TRBV9 to TRBJ1-4; D is undetermined. There are 15 residues in the CDR3. CDR1 is SGDLS, CDR2 YYNGEE, per germline. Between the trimmed V and J ends, which lost 4 bases and 0 bases, there was a span of 10 bases. DNA of the CDR3: TGTGCCAGCAGCCCCTCGCCCGCAACTAATGAAAAACTGTTTTTT. Its protein product is CASSPSPATNEKLFF. Based on the CDR3 plus reference TRBV9 and TRBJ1-4, the full variable domain is DSGVTQTPKHLITATGQRVTLRCSPRSGDLSVYWYQQSLDQGLQFLIQYYNGEERAKGNILERFSAQQFPDLHSELNLSSLELGDSALYFCASSPSPATNEKLFFGSGTQLSVL.

This clone occurred a few times. The chain is built from TRBV2 and TRBJ1-1; 8 nucleotides align to TRBD1. CDR3 length: 14 amino acids. The junction had 3 bases not matched to a gene; V was cut back by 5 bases and J by 1 base. The germline V gene has CDR1 SNHLY and CDR2 FYNNEI. The CDR3: CASSYQGANTEAFF. For the CDR3, the DNA is TGTGCCAGCAGTTACCAGGGGGCGAACACTGAAGCTTTCTTT. Full variable domain (outside the CDR3, taken from reference TRBV2 and TRBJ1-1): EPEVTQTPSHQVTQMGQEVILRCVPISNHLYFYWYRQILGQKVEFLVSFYNNEISEKSEIFDDQFSVERPDGSNFTLKIRSTKLEDSAMYFCASSYQGANTEAFFGQGTRLTVV.

The chain employs TRBV10-3 and TRBJ1-2, with 10 bases aligning to TRBD1. The length of the CDR3 is 16 residues. Unmatched junction bases numbered 7, after V lost 0 bases and J lost 6 bases. The germline CDR1 and CDR2 sequences are ENHRY and SYGVKD. The CDR3: CAISESGNDRGHGYTF. For the CDR3, the DNA is TGTGCCATCAGTGAGTCGGGGAACGACAGGGGGCATGGCTACACCTTC.

V and J are TRBV2 and TRBJ1-2; 8 positions agree with TRBD1. The CDR3 spans 11 residues. With V trimmed by 8 bases and J by 10 bases, 6 bases remained unmatched. Per germline, CDR1 SNHLY and CDR2 FYNNEI. CDR3 sequence (DNA): TGTGCCAGCTCCTCGACAGGGGTCTACACCTTC. Residues: CASSSTGVYTF.

The CDR3 DNA sequence: TGTGCCTGGAGTAGGGAAGAGACCCAGTACTTC. Protein: CAWSREETQYF. This chain joins TRBV30 and TRBJ2-5; D is undetermined. V lost 2 bases, J lost 3 bases, and 4 bases lay in between. The CDR3 totals 11 residues. Per the germline V gene, CDR1 is GTSNPN and CDR2 is SVGIG (reference sequence).

The CDR3 sequence: CAPPDSQNQPQHF. CDR3 bases: TGTGCCCCCCCGGACAGCCAAAATCAGCCCCAGCATTTT. The J gene is TRBJ1-5, the V gene TRBV10-3, with D tentatively TRBD1 (6 bases). In germline, CDR1 is ENHRY, CDR2 SYGVKD. This CDR3 comprises 13 residues. Trimming removed 11 bases from V and 4 bases from J, with 15 bases in between.

This chain uses TRBV19 with TRBJ2-5, with TRBD2 identical over 7 bases. The CDR3 is 12 residues long. V was clipped by 5 bases and J by 5 bases; unmatched bases: 2. Germline-derived CDR1 and CDR2 are LNHDA and SQIVND (reference sequence). The CDR3 is CASSSGGETQYF. The DNA of the CDR3 is TGTGCCAGTAGTTCCGGGGGGGAGACCCAGTACTTC.

A few counts support this clone. This chain links TRBV5-4 with TRBJ1-1; TRBD1 is a possible D gene (6 bases). V lost 2 bases and J 10 bases, leaving 15 bases between the germline ends. In germline, CDR1 is SGHNT, CDR2 YYREEE (reference sequence). The CDR3 covers 13 residues. The CDR3 DNA is TGTGCCAGCAGCTTCATCTGGGGGCGCGGAGCTTTCTTT. Protein: CASSFIWGRGAFF.

The CDR3: CASRDPGYSNQPQHF. Written as DNA, the CDR3 is TGCGCCAGCAGGGATCCAGGTTATAGCAATCAGCCCCAGCATTTT. This chain uses TRBV10-1 with TRBJ1-5; D is undetermined. V gave up 6 bases and J gave up 0 bases, with 12 bases separating them. Germline CDR1 is WNHNN and CDR2 is SYGVQD (reference sequence). The length of the CDR3 is 15 residues.

The chain recombines TRBV4-2 with TRBJ1-2; 9 nucleotides line up with TRBD1. With V trimmed by 0 bases and J by 4 bases, 9 bases remained unmatched. CDR1 and CDR2 (germline): LGHNA, YNFKEQ. CDR3 size: 17 residues. The CDR3 DNA is TGTGCCAGCAGCCAAGATCAGGCCACAGGGGGCGGCTATGGCTACACCTTC. Its protein product is CASSQDQATGGGYGYTF.

Only a few counts were recorded for this clone. V gene TRBV6-1 combines with J gene TRBJ1-2; TRBD1 aligns across 10 bases. Per germline, CDR1 MNHNS and CDR2 SASEGT. This CDR3 contains 14 residues. The V and J ends lost 7 bases and 4 bases, in that order; junction bases with no gene match: 6. The CDR3 loop reads CASTPGQGSYGYTF. In DNA, the CDR3 is TGTGCCAGCACTCCGGGACAGGGGTCCTATGGCTACACCTTC.

The gene calls are TRBV5-6 and TRBJ1-2, with TRBD1 matching over 7 bases. The V segment lost 1 base and the J segment 2 bases; nucleotides outside the gene matches: 5. The CDR3 consists of 15 residues. CDR1 and CDR2 from the germline V gene are SGHDT and YYEEEE. For the CDR3, the DNA is TGTGCCAGCAGCTTGCTCCCAGGGGGGAACTATGGCTACACCTTC. Translating it yields CASSLLPGGNYGYTF.

The chain joins TRBV2 to TRBJ2-7, with D perhaps TRBD1 (5 bases). V gave up 2 bases and J gave up 3 bases, with 14 bases separating them. Germline loops: CDR1 SNHLY, CDR2 FYNNEI. There are 15 residues in the CDR3. CDR3 residues: CASSELIGVNYEQYF. CDR3 DNA sequence: TGTGCCAGCAGTGAACTGATAGGGGTGAACTACGAGCAGTACTTC.

This clone showed up just once. This chain joins TRBV6-5 and TRBJ2-7; D is undetermined. The CDR3 totals 11 residues. V lost 1 base and J lost 3, with 1 base in between. Germline V gene lookup returns CDR1 MNHEY and CDR2 SVGAGI. Here the CDR3 reads CASSYFYEQYF. DNA of the CDR3: TGTGCCAGCAGTTACTTCTACGAGCAGTACTTC.

This chain uses TRBV2 with TRBJ1-2, with 8 bases that match TRBD1. This CDR3 has 12 residues. Germline CDR1 is SNHLY and CDR2 is FYNNEI. V shed 7 bases and J 6 bases; nucleotides not matched to a gene: 4. The CDR3 DNA sequence: TGTGCCAGCACCTCGGACAGGGATGGCTACACCTTC. It translates to CASTSDRDGYTF.